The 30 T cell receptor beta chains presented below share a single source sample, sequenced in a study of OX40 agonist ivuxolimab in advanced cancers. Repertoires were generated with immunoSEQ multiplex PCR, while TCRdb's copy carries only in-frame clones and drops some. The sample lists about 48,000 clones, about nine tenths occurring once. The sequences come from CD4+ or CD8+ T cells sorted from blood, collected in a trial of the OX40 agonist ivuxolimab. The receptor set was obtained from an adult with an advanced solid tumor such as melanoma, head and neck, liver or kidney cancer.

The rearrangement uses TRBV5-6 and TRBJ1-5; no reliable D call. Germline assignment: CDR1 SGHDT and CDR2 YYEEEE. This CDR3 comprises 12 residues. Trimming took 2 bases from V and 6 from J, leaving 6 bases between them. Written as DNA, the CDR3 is TGTGCCAGCAGCTTAGGATCTCAGCCCCAGCATTTT. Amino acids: CASSLGSQPQHF. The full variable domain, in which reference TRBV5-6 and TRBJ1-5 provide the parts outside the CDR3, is DAGVTQSPTHLIKTRGQQVTLRCSPKSGHDTVSWYQQALGQGPQFIFQYYEEEERQRGNFPDRFSGHQFPNYSSELNVNALLLGDSALYLCASSLGSQPQHFGDGTRLSIL.

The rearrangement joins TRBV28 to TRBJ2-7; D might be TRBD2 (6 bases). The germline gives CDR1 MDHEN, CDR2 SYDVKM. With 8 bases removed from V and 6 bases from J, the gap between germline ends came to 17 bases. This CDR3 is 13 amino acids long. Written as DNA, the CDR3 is TGTGCCAGCCGCATAACGGGGGTTCTCGAGCAGTACTTC. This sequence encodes CASRITGVLEQYF.

CDR3 residues: CSVAGPLNTEAFF. The CDR3 DNA is TGCAGCGTCGCCGGACCGTTGAACACTGAAGCTTTCTTT. V is TRBV29-1 and J is TRBJ1-1; D uncertain. V was shortened by 6 bases and J by 0 bases, with 11 bases between the two germline ends. The CDR3 totals 13 residues. CDR1 is SQVTM, CDR2 ANQGSEA, per germline.

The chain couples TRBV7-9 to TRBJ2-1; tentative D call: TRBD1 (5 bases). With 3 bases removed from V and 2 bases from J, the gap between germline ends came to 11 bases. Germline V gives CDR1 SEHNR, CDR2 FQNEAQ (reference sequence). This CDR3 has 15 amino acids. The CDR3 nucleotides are TGTGCCAGCAGCTTTCGCTTAGGGGCCTACAATGAGCAGTTCTTC. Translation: CASSFRLGAYNEQFF. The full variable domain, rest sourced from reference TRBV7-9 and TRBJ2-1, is DTGVSQNPRHKITKRGQNVTFRCDPISEHNRLYWYRQTLGQGPEFLTYFQNEAQLEKSRLLSDRFSAERPKGSFSTLEIQRTEQGDSAMYLCASSFRLGAYNEQFFGPGTRLTVL.

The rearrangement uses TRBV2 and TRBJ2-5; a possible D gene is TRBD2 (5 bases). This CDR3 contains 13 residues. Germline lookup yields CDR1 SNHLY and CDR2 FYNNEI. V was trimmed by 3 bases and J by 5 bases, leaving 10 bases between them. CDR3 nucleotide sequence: TGTGCCAGCAGTGACCCTAGGAGGGAGACCCAGTACTTC. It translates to CASSDPRRETQYF.

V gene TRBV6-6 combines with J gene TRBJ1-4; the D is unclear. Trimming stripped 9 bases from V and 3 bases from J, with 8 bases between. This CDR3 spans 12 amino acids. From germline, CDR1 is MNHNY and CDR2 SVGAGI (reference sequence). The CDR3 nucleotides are TGTGCCAGTCGTTCCTCTAATGAAAAACTGTTTTTT. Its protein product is CASRSSNEKLFF.

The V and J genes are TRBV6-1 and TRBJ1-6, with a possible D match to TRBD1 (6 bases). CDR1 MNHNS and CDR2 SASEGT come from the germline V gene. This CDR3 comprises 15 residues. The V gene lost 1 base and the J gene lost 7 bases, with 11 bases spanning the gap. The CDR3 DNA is TGTGCCAGCAGTGAAGATGGGGGGGGCAATTCACCCCTCCACTTT. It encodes CASSEDGGGNSPLHF.

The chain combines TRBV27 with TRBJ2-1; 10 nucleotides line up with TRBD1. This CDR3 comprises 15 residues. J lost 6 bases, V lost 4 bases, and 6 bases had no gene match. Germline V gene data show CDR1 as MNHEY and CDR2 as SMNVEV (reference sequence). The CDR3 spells CASSSGQGKSNEQFF. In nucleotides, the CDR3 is TGTGCCAGCAGTTCGGGACAGGGGAAGTCCAATGAGCAGTTCTTC.

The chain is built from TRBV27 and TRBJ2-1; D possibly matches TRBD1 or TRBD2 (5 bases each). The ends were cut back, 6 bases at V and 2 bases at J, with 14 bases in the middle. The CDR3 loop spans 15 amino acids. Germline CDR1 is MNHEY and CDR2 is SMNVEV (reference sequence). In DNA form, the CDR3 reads TGTGCCAGCAGACTCGGGACGGTAGCCTACAATGAGCAGTTCTTC. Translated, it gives CASRLGTVAYNEQFF.

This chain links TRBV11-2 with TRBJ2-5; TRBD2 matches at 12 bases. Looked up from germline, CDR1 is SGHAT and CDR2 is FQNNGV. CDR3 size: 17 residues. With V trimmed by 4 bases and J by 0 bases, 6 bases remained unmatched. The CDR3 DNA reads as TGTGCCAGCAGCTCCCGGACTAGCGGGGTATACCAAGAGACCCAGTACTTC. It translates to CASSSRTSGVYQETQYF.

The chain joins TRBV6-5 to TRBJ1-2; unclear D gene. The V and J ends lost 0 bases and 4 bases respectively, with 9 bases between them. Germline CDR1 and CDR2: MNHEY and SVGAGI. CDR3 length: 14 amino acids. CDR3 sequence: CASSYSSGFYGYTF. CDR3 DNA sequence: TGTGCCAGCAGTTACTCATCGGGGTTCTATGGCTACACCTTC.

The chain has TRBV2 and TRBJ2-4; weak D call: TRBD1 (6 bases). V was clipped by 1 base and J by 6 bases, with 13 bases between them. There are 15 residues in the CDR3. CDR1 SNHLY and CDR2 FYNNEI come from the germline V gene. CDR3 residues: CASSEGRGFGNIQYF. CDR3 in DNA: TGTGCCAGCAGTGAAGGCAGGGGTTTCGGAAACATTCAGTACTTC.

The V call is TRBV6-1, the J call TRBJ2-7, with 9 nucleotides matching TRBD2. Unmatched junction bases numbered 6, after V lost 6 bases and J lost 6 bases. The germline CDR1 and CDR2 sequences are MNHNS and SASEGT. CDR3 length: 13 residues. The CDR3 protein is CASRAGGTVEQYF. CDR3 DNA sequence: TGTGCCAGCAGAGCGGGAGGAACGGTCGAGCAGTACTTC.

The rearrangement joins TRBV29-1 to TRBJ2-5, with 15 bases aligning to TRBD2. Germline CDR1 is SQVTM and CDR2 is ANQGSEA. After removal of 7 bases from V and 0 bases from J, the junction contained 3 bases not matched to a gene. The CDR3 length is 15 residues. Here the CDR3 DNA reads TGCAGCGGGGGACTAGCGGGAGGCGACCAAGAGACCCAGTACTTC. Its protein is CSGGLAGGDQETQYF.

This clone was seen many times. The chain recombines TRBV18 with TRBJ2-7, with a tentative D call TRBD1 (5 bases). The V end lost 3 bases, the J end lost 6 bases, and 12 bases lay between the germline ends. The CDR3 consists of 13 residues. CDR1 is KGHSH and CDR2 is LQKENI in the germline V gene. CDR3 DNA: TGTGCCAGCTCACCGACCACAGGAACCGAGCAGTACTTC. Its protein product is CASSPTTGTEQYF.

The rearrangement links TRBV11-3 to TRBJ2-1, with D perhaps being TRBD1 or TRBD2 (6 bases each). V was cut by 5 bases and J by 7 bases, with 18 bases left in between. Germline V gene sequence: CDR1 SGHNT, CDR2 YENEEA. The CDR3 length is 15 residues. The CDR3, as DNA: TGTGCCAGCAGCCCGGGTGGACAGAGCGGGAATGAGCAGTTCTTC. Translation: CASSPGGQSGNEQFF.

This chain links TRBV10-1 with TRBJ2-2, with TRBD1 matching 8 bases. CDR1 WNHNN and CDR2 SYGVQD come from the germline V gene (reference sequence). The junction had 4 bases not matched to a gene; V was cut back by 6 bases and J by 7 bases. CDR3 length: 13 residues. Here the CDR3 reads CASRDRDDGELFF. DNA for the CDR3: TGCGCCAGCAGGGACAGGGACGACGGGGAGCTGTTTTTT.

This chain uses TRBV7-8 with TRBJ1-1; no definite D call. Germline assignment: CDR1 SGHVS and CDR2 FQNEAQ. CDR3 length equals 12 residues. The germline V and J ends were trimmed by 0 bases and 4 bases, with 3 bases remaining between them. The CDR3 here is CASSLASTEAFF. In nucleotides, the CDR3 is TGTGCCAGCAGCTTAGCAAGCACTGAAGCTTTCTTT.

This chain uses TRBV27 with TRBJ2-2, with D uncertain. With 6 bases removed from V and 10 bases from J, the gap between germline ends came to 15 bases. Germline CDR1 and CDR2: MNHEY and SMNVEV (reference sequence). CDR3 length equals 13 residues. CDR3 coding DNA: TGTGCCAGCAGCCCTAGACGAAGGATGGAGCTGTTTTTT. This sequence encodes CASSPRRRMELFF.

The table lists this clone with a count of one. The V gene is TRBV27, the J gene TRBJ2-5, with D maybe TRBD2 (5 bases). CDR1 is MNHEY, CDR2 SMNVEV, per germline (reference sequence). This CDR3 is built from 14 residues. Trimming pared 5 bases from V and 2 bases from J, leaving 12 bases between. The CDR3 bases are TGTGCCAGCAGTCTAACCGGAGGACAAGAGACCCAGTACTTC. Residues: CASSLTGGQETQYF.

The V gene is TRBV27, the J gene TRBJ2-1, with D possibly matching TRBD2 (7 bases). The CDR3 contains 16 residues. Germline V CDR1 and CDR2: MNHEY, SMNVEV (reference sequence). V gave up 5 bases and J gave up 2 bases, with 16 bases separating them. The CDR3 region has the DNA TGTGCCAGCAGTCCCCTAGGGGGGGGACCCTACAATGAGCAGTTCTTC. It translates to CASSPLGGGPYNEQFF.

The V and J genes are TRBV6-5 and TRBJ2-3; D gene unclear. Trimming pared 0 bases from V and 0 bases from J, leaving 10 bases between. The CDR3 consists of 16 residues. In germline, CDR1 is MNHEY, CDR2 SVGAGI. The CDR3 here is CASSYSLTSSTDTQYF. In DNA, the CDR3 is TGTGCCAGCAGTTACTCTTTAACCTCTAGCACAGATACGCAGTATTTT.

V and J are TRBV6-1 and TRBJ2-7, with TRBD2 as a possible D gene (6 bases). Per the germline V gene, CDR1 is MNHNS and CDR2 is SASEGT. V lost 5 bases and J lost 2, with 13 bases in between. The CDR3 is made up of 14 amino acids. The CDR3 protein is CASSPGREPYEQYF. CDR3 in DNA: TGTGCCAGCAGTCCGGGACGGGAGCCCTACGAGCAGTACTTC.

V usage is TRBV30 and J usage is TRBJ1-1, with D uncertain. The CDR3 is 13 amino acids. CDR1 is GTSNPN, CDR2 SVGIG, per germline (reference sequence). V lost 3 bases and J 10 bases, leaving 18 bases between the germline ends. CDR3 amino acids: CAWSIVTPGRAFF. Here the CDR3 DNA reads TGTGCCTGGAGCATTGTAACGCCTGGGAGAGCTTTCTTT.

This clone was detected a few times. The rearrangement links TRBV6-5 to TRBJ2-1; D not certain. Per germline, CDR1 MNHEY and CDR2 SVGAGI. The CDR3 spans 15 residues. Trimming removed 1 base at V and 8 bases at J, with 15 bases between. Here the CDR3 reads CASSYYAVRGHEQFF. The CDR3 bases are TGTGCCAGCAGTTACTACGCGGTTCGAGGCCATGAGCAGTTCTTC.

CDR3 amino acids: CASSLDSALAYEQYF. The CDR3 DNA reads as TGTGCCAGTAGTCTCGACAGTGCTCTGGCCTACGAGCAGTACTTC. The V and J genes are TRBV19 and TRBJ2-7; TRBD1 might be the D (5 bases). The CDR3 is 15 amino acids. Trimming pared 5 bases from V and 2 bases from J, leaving 16 bases between. Germline CDR1 LNHDA, CDR2 SQIVND (reference sequence).

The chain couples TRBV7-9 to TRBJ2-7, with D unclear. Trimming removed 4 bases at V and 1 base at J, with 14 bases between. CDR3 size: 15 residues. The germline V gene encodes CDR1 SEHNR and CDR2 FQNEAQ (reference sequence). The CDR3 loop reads CASSSTITASYEQYF. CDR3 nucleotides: TGTGCCAGCAGCTCGACGATCACAGCATCCTACGAGCAGTACTTC. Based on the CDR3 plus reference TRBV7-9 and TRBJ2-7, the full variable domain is DTGVSQNPRHKITKRGQNVTFRCDPISEHNRLYWYRQTLGQGPEFLTYFQNEAQLEKSRLLSDRFSAERPKGSFSTLEIQRTEQGDSAMYLCASSSTITASYEQYFGPGTRLTVT.

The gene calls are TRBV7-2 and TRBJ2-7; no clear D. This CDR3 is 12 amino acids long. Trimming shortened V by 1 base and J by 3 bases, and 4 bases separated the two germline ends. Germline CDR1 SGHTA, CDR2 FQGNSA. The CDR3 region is CASSLGVYEQYF. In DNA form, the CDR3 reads TGTGCCAGCAGCTTAGGCGTCTACGAGCAGTACTTC.

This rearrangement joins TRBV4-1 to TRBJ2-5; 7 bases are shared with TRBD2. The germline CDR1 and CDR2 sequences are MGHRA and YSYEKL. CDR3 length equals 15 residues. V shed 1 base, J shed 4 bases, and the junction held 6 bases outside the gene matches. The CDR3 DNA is TGCGCCAGCAGCCAAGGGGCGGGGGACCTAGAGACCCAGTACTTC. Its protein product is CASSQGAGDLETQYF.

The CDR3, as DNA: TGTGCCAGCAGCTTAGGGAAGTACTACGAGCAGTACTTC. This sequence encodes CASSLGKYYEQYF. The chain links TRBV11-1 to TRBJ2-7; D is uncertain. Germline V gene lookup returns CDR1 SGHAT and CDR2 FQDESV (reference sequence). The CDR3 runs to 13 residues. V lost 1 base to trimming and J lost 3 bases, with 7 bases between them. The full variable domain, rest sourced from reference TRBV11-1 and TRBJ2-7, is EAEVAQSPRYKITEKSQAVAFWCDPISGHATLYWYRQILGQGPELLVQFQDESVVDDSQLPKDRFSAERLKGVDSTLKIQPAELGDSAMYLCASSLGKYYEQYFGPGTRLTVT.